Listed below are T cell receptor beta chains from one sample, sequenced in a study of PD-L1 blockade in urothelial cancer. Sequenced by immunoSEQ multiplex PCR; TCRdb stores in-frame clones only, minus some. In the table there are tens of thousands of clones, 84% of which are singletons. Sequences were derived from PBMCs, sampled around atezolizumab (anti-PD-L1) treatment. Receptors were obtained from a man aged 60-69 years with urothelial cancer. Each CDR3 is given with its conserved first and last residue. The D gene is left open where the match is weak. Size is omitted from some rows. Given values are once, few, many or a class for expanded clones.

j_call clone_size d_call v_call cdr3_nt cdr3_aa
TRBJ2-1 NA NA TRBV5-1 TGCGCCAGCAGCGCCGGCCTAGAACTAGATGAGCAGTTCTTC CASSAGLELDEQFF
TRBJ1-2 NA TRBD1 TRBV5-6 TGTGCCAGCATACTGACAGGGGGAGACTATGGCTACACCTTC CASILTGGDYGYTF
TRBJ2-2 NA TRBD2 TRBV7-2 TGTGCCAGCAGCCTCCAGCCGACTAGCGGGAGTTCCGGGGAGCTGTTTTTT CASSLQPTSGSSGELFF
TRBJ1-4 NA NA TRBV5-6 TGTGCCAGCAGCGCCTGGGAGGCAACTAATGAAAAACTGTTTTTT CASSAWEATNEKLFF
TRBJ2-7 NA TRBD2 TRBV11-3 TGTGCCAGCAGCCCGAGGGGGAGGGCTAGCGGGAGAGATTACGAGCAGTACTTC CASSPRGRASGRDYEQYF
TRBJ2-3 NA TRBD2 TRBV18 TGTGCCAGCTCACCATCTAGCGGGAGTACAGATACGCAGTATTTT CASSPSSGSTDTQYF
TRBJ2-2 NA NA TRBV7-2 TGTGCCAGCAGCTTCGTCGAGTCGGCCGGGGAGCTGTTTTTT CASSFVESAGELFF
TRBJ1-1 NA TRBD1 TRBV18 TGTGCCAGCTCACCCTTTACAGGGGACACTGAAGCTTTCTTT CASSPFTGDTEAFF
TRBJ2-7 few NA TRBV18 TGTGCCAGCTCACACGGGGGTGTAGGGACCTACGAGCAGTACTTC CASSHGGVGTYEQYF
TRBJ2-1 NA TRBD2 TRBV19 TGTGCCAGTAGTACGGGGACTAGCGCATACAATGAGCAGTTCTTC CASSTGTSAYNEQFF
TRBJ2-7 few TRBD1 TRBV6-5 TGTGCTACGGGACAGGGGGCCTACGAGCAGTACTTC CATGQGAYEQYF
TRBJ1-5 NA NA TRBV19 TGTGCCAGTATGGGAGCCATCGTATATAGCAATCAGCCCCAGCATTTT CASMGAIVYSNQPQHF
TRBJ2-2 NA TRBD2 TRBV2 TGTGCCAGCAGCACTAGCGGGAGAGGTAACACCGGGGAGCTGTTTTTT CASSTSGRGNTGELFF
TRBJ1-1 few NA TRBV9 TGTGCCAGCAGCCCCCGGTTGAACACTGAAGCTTTCTTT CASSPRLNTEAFF
TRBJ1-1 NA TRBD1 TRBV30 TGTGCCTGGAGTGTACAGCATCAGGGGGTTGCTTTCTTT CAWSVQHQGVAFF
TRBJ2-5 NA TRBD1 TRBV7-2 TGTGCCAGCAGTACGAACAGGGGTGGGGAGACCCAGTACTTC CASSTNRGGETQYF
TRBJ2-1 NA TRBD2 TRBV7-9 TGTGCCAGCAGCTTATTTAGCGGGAGTGGGAATGAGCAGTTCTTC CASSLFSGSGNEQFF
TRBJ2-2 NA TRBD1 TRBV5-1 TGCGCCAGCAGCAGGACAGGGGGCTACACCGGGGAGCTGTTTTTT CASSRTGGYTGELFF
TRBJ2-1 NA TRBD2 TRBV7-9 TGTGCCAGCAGCTTATCGCTAGCGGGAGCCTACAATGAGCAGTTCTTC CASSLSLAGAYNEQFF
TRBJ2-7 NA TRBD2 TRBV7-9 TGTGCCAGCAGCTTTGGGGGGGACTACGAGCAGTACTTC CASSFGGDYEQYF
TRBJ2-2 NA TRBD2 TRBV14 TGTGCCAGCAGCCAAGAGATACTAGCGGGCACCGGGGAGCTGTTTTTT CASSQEILAGTGELFF
TRBJ1-1 few NA TRBV19 TGTGCCAGTGCCCCCAGGGGAGCGAACACTGAAGCTTTCTTT CASAPRGANTEAFF
TRBJ1-2 NA TRBD1 TRBV5-5 TGTGCCAGCAGCTTATACCGGGACAGCTATGGCTACACCTTC CASSLYRDSYGYTF
TRBJ2-5 few TRBD2 TRBV28 TGTGCCAGCAGTTTAGGCCGACTAGCGGGAGTACAAGAGACCCAGTACTTC CASSLGRLAGVQETQYF
TRBJ2-3 NA TRBD2 TRBV29-1 TGCAGCGGGGGACTAGCGGGAGCGGGGGATACGCAGTATTTT CSGGLAGAGDTQYF
TRBJ2-7 NA NA TRBV25-1 TGTGCCAGCAGTGCCCCAAACGAGCAGTACTTC CASSAPNEQYF
TRBJ1-5 NA TRBD1 TRBV10-3 TGTGCCATCAGCCGAACGACAGGGGATGGACAGCCCCAGCATTTT CAISRTTGDGQPQHF
TRBJ2-7 NA TRBD1 TRBV7-2 TGTGCCAGCAGCCACAGGGGGCGCATATACGAGCAGTACTTC CASSHRGRIYEQYF
TRBJ2-5 NA NA TRBV6-4 TGTGCCAGCAGTGACTCATCGGGGACCCAGTACTTC CASSDSSGTQYF
TRBJ1-3 NA NA TRBV29-1 TGCAGCGTTGCCGCAGGGGTCTCTGGAAACACCATATATTTT CSVAAGVSGNTIYF
TRBJ2-3 NA TRBD2 TRBV7-8 TGTGCCAGCAGCTTAGAGGGTCAGGGGCTAGCGGGATTCACAGATACGCAGTATTTT CASSLEGQGLAGFTDTQYF
TRBJ1-2 NA TRBD1 TRBV6-1 TGTGCCAGCAGTGAACAGGGGGCAGGGTTGTATGGCTACACCTTC CASSEQGAGLYGYTF
TRBJ2-3 NA NA TRBV7-7 TGTGCTAGCAGCATAGCGGAGGAGAGCACAGATACGCAGTATTTT CASSIAEESTDTQYF
TRBJ1-5 NA TRBD1 TRBV28 TGTGCCAGCAGACGCGACAGGGGCGGGCAGCCCCAGCATTTT CASRRDRGGQPQHF
TRBJ1-2 NA TRBD1 TRBV29-1 TGCAGCGTTGATCCCGACAGGGAAGTGGGCTACACCTTC CSVDPDREVGYTF